This TCR beta chain is drawn from a study of beta chain features in type 1 diabetes. General observations from the study: All four CD4+ subsets from Type 1 diabetes patients carried moderately but significantly shorter TCRB CDR3s. cDNA-based reads could over-represent cells with high TCR expression. For patients, the naive, central memory and Treg TCRB repertoires appeared more alike than for healthy donors.

Isolation of CD4+ naive, central memory, regulatory and stem cell-like memory cells was achieved by sorting via CD45RO/CCR7/CD25/CD127/CD95/CD27. This clone was detected once. Its target is unknown. This CDR3 comprises 13 residues. V was shortened by 4 bases and J by 3 bases, with 10 bases between the two germline ends. In germline, CDR1 is MGHRA, CDR2 YSYEKL. TCRB transcripts that were expressed got sequenced, as all of the isolated RNA had been reverse transcribed. The repertoire was sequenced with immunoSEQ multiplex PCR; TCRdb's copy has only in-frame clones and lacks some. The data contain some 240,000 clones, 15% to 20% of them singletons.

Sequencing was done on a sample of naive CD4+ T cells from blood. The chain is built from TRBV4-1 and TRBJ2-7, with D perhaps matching TRBD1 (6 bases). The TCR originated in a man aged 25-40 years with type 1 diabetes. The CDR3 DNA sequence: TGCGCCAGCAGCCCCTGGACAGACTACGAGCAGTACTTC. This codes for CASSPWTDYEQYF.